These 31 T cell receptor beta chains were sequenced from one sample in a study of T cell repertoires in cytomegalovirus infection. TCRdb itself ran the reads through MiXCR, one entry per CDR3 protein. The profile shows more than 650,000 distinct CDR3 sequences, roughly 36% of them singletons. The sequenced material came from PBMCs. The receptor source for this set is a human donor in good health (CMV status not recorded). Some clones in this sample may be carry-over from other donors' samples.

V and J are TRBV7-2 and TRBJ2-7; 9 nucleotides agree with TRBD2. The CDR3 has 14 residues. The V segment lost 11 bases and the J segment 6 bases; nucleotides outside the gene matches: 14. Germline loops: CDR1 SGHTA, CDR2 FQGNSA. The CDR3 sequence: CALSIAGGIGEQYF. CDR3 DNA sequence: TGTGCCCTCAGTATCGCGGGGGGGATAGGCGAGCAGTACTTC.

This clonotype has a handful of counts. V and J are TRBV10-3 and TRBJ2-1; 13 positions match TRBD2. This CDR3 region has 15 residues. Germline values: CDR1 ENHRY, CDR2 SYGVKD. After removal of 3 bases from V and 8 bases from J, the junction contained 4 bases not matched to a gene. The CDR3 sequence is CAISEGTSGVYEQFF. DNA of the CDR3: TGTGCCATCAGTGAAGGGACTAGCGGGGTGTATGAGCAGTTCTTC.

This clonotype was found a few times. This sequence joins TRBV15 and TRBJ2-1; D remains ambiguous. There are 14 residues in the CDR3. Trimming stripped 3 bases from V and 9 bases from J, with 15 bases between. CDR1 LNHNV and CDR2 YYDKDF come from the germline V gene (reference sequence). For the CDR3, the DNA is TGTGCCACCAGCAGCCATGCAGGTGGATTTGAGCAGTTCTTC. Encoded protein: CATSSHAGGFEQFF.

The gene calls are TRBV7-2 and TRBJ1-2; D unclear. CDR1 and CDR2 (germline): SGHTA, FQGNSA. Trimming pared 5 bases from V and 5 bases from J, leaving 18 bases between. This CDR3 has 15 amino acids. The CDR3 nucleotides read TGTGCCAGCAGCCCTACCGGCAGGTCATGGTATGGCTACACCTTC. It encodes CASSPTGRSWYGYTF.

V usage is TRBV28 and J usage is TRBJ1-4; 7 bases are shared with TRBD1. Trimming cost V 4 bases and J 0 bases; bases outside gene matches: 11. Germline V gives CDR1 MDHEN, CDR2 SYDVKM. CDR3 length: 18 amino acids. CDR3 bases: TGTGCCAGCAGTTCCAGTAAGGGGACAGAAGCAACTAATGAAAAACTGTTTTTT. Its translation is CASSSSKGTEATNEKLFF. The full variable domain, in which reference TRBV28 and TRBJ1-4 provide the parts outside the CDR3, is DVKVTQSSRYLVKRTGEKVFLECVQDMDHENMFWYRQDPGLGLRLIYFSYDVKMKEKGDIPEGYSVSREKKERFSLILESASTNQTSMYLCASSSSKGTEATNEKLFFGSGTQLSVL.

The chain couples TRBV19 to TRBJ1-4, with D hard to call. The CDR3 consists of 16 residues. Germline V gene lookup returns CDR1 LNHDA and CDR2 SQIVND (reference sequence). With 2 bases removed from V and 4 bases from J, the gap between germline ends came to 14 bases. CDR3 nucleotide sequence: TGTGCCAGTAGTATAACCCCCCGGACCTTTAATGAAAAACTGTTTTTT. Amino acid sequence: CASSITPRTFNEKLFF. Full variable domain (outside the CDR3, taken from reference TRBV19 and TRBJ1-4): DGGITQSPKYLFRKEGQNVTLSCEQNLNHDAMYWYRQDPGQGLRLIYYSQIVNDFQKGDIAEGYSVSREKKESFPLTVTSAQKNPTAFYLCASSITPRTFNEKLFFGSGTQLSVL.

This clonotype showed up many times. The chain is built from TRBV7-2 and TRBJ2-1; TRBD2 agrees at 8 bases. The V gene end was trimmed by 6 bases and the J gene end by 7 bases; junction bases not matched to a gene: 14. Germline CDR1 reads SGHTA; CDR2 reads FQGNSA. This CDR3 contains 16 residues. CDR3 residues: CASRLAGTSPWNEQFF. In DNA form, the CDR3 reads TGTGCCAGCAGACTAGCAGGGACTAGTCCATGGAATGAGCAGTTCTTC.

The chain joins TRBV19 to TRBJ1-2; no firm D call. The V end was cut by 4 bases, the J end by 3 bases, with 12 bases between. The CDR3 is made up of 14 amino acids. Germline lookup yields CDR1 LNHDA and CDR2 SQIVND (reference sequence). CDR3 in amino acids: CASSKRERHYGYTF. The CDR3 DNA is TGTGCCAGTAGTAAGCGGGAGCGGCACTATGGCTACACCTTC.

The chain uses TRBV4-1 and TRBJ2-1; D gene ambiguous. Germline V gene sequence: CDR1 MGHRA, CDR2 YSYEKL. The CDR3 is made up of 14 amino acids. Trimming shortened V by 4 bases and J by 4 bases, and 11 bases separated the two germline ends. The CDR3 spells CASSPLLGYNEQFF. The CDR3 nucleotides are TGCGCCAGCAGCCCCCTCTTAGGGTACAATGAGCAGTTCTTC.

This chain connects TRBV24-1 to TRBJ2-3; tentatively, D is TRBD1 (6 bases). Germline V lookup: CDR1 KGHDR, CDR2 SFDVKD. The CDR3 length is 18 residues. The ends were cut back, 0 bases at V and 4 bases at J, with 19 bases in the middle. The CDR3 protein is CATSDLNFGRGGPDTQYF. The CDR3 DNA reads as TGTGCCACCAGTGATTTGAATTTCGGCAGGGGTGGTCCAGATACGCAGTATTTT.

The V call is TRBV2, the J call TRBJ2-7; D is unresolved. The CDR3 length is 15 residues. V lost 10 bases, J lost 7 bases, and 26 bases lay in between. The germline V gene encodes CDR1 SNHLY and CDR2 FYNNEI. The CDR3 nucleotides read TGTGCCATCCAGTCATTGGGTCGTCTTTTTGAAGAGCAGTACTTC. Its protein product is CAIQSLGRLFEEQYF. The full variable domain, completed using reference TRBV2 and TRBJ2-7, is EPEVTQTPSHQVTQMGQEVILRCVPISNHLYFYWYRQILGQKVEFLVSFYNNEISEKSEIFDDQFSVERPDGSNFTLKIRSTKLEDSAMYFCAIQSLGRLFEEQYFGPGTRLTVT.

J is TRBJ1-2 and V is TRBV28, with 7 bases fitting TRBD1. Germline CDR1 is MDHEN and CDR2 is SYDVKM. The CDR3 runs 17 residues. The V segment lost 5 bases and the J segment 3 bases; nucleotides outside the gene matches: 15. The CDR3 coding sequence is TGTGCCAGCAGTCCAAAGACAGGGCTTAGGCTCGACTATGGCTACACCTTC. This translates into CASSPKTGLRLDYGYTF.

This clonotype came up a few times. Its ends do not fully match the called genes, so a read error is possible. The chain employs TRBV5-1 and TRBJ2-7; no reliable D call. The CDR3 loop spans 14 amino acids. Germline lookup yields CDR1 SGHRS and CDR2 YFSETQ. The CDR3 nucleotides are TGCGCCAGCAGCTTGGATCCGCCGTCCTCCGAGCAGTACTTC. It translates to CASSLDPPSSEQYF.

This clonotype was seen a handful of times. V gene TRBV5-6 combines with J gene TRBJ2-1; D remains ambiguous. Trimming cost V 3 bases and J 0 bases, with 13 bases left between them. Per germline, CDR1 SGHDT and CDR2 YYEEEE. This CDR3 region has 16 residues. For the CDR3, the DNA is TGTGCCAGCAGCTCGTGGACCCCGGACTCCTACAATGAGCAGTTCTTC. The encoded protein is CASSSWTPDSYNEQFF.

This clonotype was detected many times. The chain joins TRBV28 to TRBJ2-2; D gene ambiguous. Between the trimmed V and J ends, which lost 6 bases and 0 bases, there was a span of 8 bases. The germline V gene has CDR1 MDHEN and CDR2 SYDVKM. The CDR3 contains 14 residues. CDR3 loop: CASRRQANTGELFF. The CDR3 coding sequence is TGTGCCAGCAGGCGTCAGGCGAACACCGGGGAGCTGTTTTTT.

The chain has TRBV28 and TRBJ2-7, with 7 bases that match TRBD1. V was pared by 9 bases and J by 3 bases, with 11 bases of the junction left unmatched. Germline CDR1 and CDR2: MDHEN and SYDVKM. The CDR3 has 14 amino acids. CDR3: CARSPGDSYYEQYF. CDR3 nucleotides: TGTGCCAGAAGTCCCGGGGACAGTTACTACGAGCAGTACTTC.

DNA of the CDR3: TGTGCCAGCAGTCCCCCCGGGACAGGGGTCGAAAAACTGTTTTTT. Protein product: CASSPPGTGVEKLFF. The chain employs TRBV28 and TRBJ1-4; 10 positions agree with TRBD1. This CDR3 contains 15 residues. V was clipped by 5 bases and J by 8 bases; unmatched bases: 8. Germline CDR1 and CDR2: MDHEN and SYDVKM.

The chain employs TRBV7-6 and TRBJ2-7; D tentatively fits TRBD1 or TRBD2 (5 bases each). With 0 bases removed from V and 3 bases from J, the gap between germline ends came to 15 bases. This CDR3 contains 16 residues. Germline CDR1 is SGHVS and CDR2 is FNYEAQ. CDR3 region: CASSLAKGTGLYEQYF. The DNA for the CDR3 is TGTGCCAGCAGCTTAGCGAAGGGCACAGGACTCTACGAGCAGTACTTC.

The table lists this clonotype with a few counts. The chain carries TRBV7-9 and TRBJ1-2; D is unclear. Germline CDR1 SEHNR, CDR2 FQNEAQ (reference sequence). This CDR3 has 15 residues. V shed 5 bases and J shed 7 bases, with 20 bases lying between them. The CDR3 DNA follows: TGTGCCAGCAGCCTCTTTTCGAGCTCGGCGGTTGGCTACACCTTC. This encodes CASSLFSSSAVGYTF.

This clonotype was detected once. This chain connects TRBV18 to TRBJ2-7; D perhaps matches TRBD2 (7 bases). V shed 3 bases and J shed 2 bases, with 17 bases lying between them. The CDR3 spans 16 residues. In germline, CDR1 is KGHSH, CDR2 LQKENI. CDR3 sequence: CASSPSQGGGPYEQYF. As DNA, the CDR3 is TGTGCCAGCTCACCCTCTCAAGGGGGGGGCCCCTACGAGCAGTACTTC.

In this sample, this clonotype turned up a few times. The chain carries TRBV28 and TRBJ2-1, with D unresolved. CDR1 is MDHEN and CDR2 is SYDVKM in the germline V gene. V dropped 3 bases and J dropped 0 bases, with 15 bases sitting between them. This CDR3 has 17 amino acids. In DNA, the CDR3 is TGTGCCAGCAGTTTTTTCCTGTTACCGAGCTCCTACAATGAGCAGTTCTTC. It is translated as CASSFFLLPSSYNEQFF.

In its sample, this clonotype was seen a few times. The chain is built from TRBV28 and TRBJ1-4, with D unresolved. Per the germline V gene, CDR1 is MDHEN and CDR2 is SYDVKM. The CDR3 length is 14 residues. V was shortened by 5 bases and J by 7 bases, with 14 bases between the two germline ends. The CDR3 region has the DNA TGTGCCAGCAGTCCCCGACCGGTCCGTGAAAAACTGTTTTTT. Residues: CASSPRPVREKLFF.

This clonotype was counted a single time. The chain uses TRBV7-9 and TRBJ2-5, with TRBD1 matching 12 bases. Germline CDR1 and CDR2: SEHNR and FQNEAQ (reference sequence). CDR3 size: 18 residues. V lost 5 bases, J lost 4 bases, and 14 bases stayed unmatched. CDR3 in DNA: TGTGCCAGCAGCCCCTTTGCCGGGACAGGGGGCCTCGGAGAGACCCAGTACTTC. It is translated as CASSPFAGTGGLGETQYF.

With respect to this clonotype: One junction end disagrees with the germline gene, perhaps due to a read error. The J gene is TRBJ2-7, the V gene TRBV2, with 8 bases fitting TRBD2. CDR1 and CDR2 (germline): SNHLY, FYNNEI. This CDR3 region has 16 residues. Here the CDR3 reads CASRGTRLMIPYVQYF. As DNA, the CDR3 is TGTGCCAGCAGGGGGACTAGACTAATGATACCCTACGTGCAGTACTTC.

In this sample, this clonotype turned up a few times. The chain employs TRBV28 and TRBJ1-2; TRBD1 might be the D (6 bases). The CDR3 has 16 residues. Germline V gives CDR1 MDHEN, CDR2 SYDVKM. V lost 5 bases and J lost 0, with 16 bases in between. The DNA of the CDR3 is TGTGCCAGCAGTCCCAATTCGGGGGCTTCTAACTATGGCTACACCTTC. Protein product: CASSPNSGASNYGYTF.

The V and J genes are TRBV12-3 or TRBV12-4 and TRBJ1-6, with D possibly matching TRBD1 (6 bases). The CDR3 length is 15 residues. The V and J ends lost 2 bases and 10 bases respectively, with 15 bases between them. The DNA of the CDR3 is TGTGCCAGCAGTTTAAGAGGGGGTCTGCTATCACCCCTCCACTTT. This gives the protein CASSLRGGLLSPLHF.

The gene calls are TRBV7-9 and TRBJ2-5; perhaps TRBD2 as D (5 bases). Trimming pared 0 bases from V and 5 bases from J, leaving 19 bases between. This CDR3 region has 17 residues. Germline V gives CDR1 SEHNR, CDR2 FQNEAQ (reference sequence). CDR3 coding DNA: TGTGCCAGCAGCTTAGCGCGAGGAAGGGCCGAGGGCGAGACCCAGTACTTC. Translation gives CASSLARGRAEGETQYF.

Comment on this clonotype: One base away lies a much larger clone, so this may be a sequencing read error. The conserved phenylalanine or tryptophan normally closing the CDR3 is absent here, so this likely arose from a read error. DNA for the CDR3: TGTGCCAGCAGCTTATACAGGGGTGGCGAGCAGTACTTA. Its translation: CASSLYRGGEQYL. This chain links TRBV7-2 with TRBJ2-7; 7 bases fit TRBD1. CDR1 and CDR2 (germline): SGHTA, FQGNSA. With V trimmed by 2 bases and J by 6 bases, 4 bases remained unmatched. The CDR3 covers 13 residues.

Ten or more counts support this clonotype. This chain links TRBV20-1 with TRBJ2-4; TRBD1 aligns across 12 bases. The V segment lost 6 bases and the J segment 1 base; nucleotides outside the gene matches: 13. The CDR3 has 18 amino acids. In germline, CDR1 is DFQATT, CDR2 SNEGSKA (reference sequence). The CDR3 loop is CSANPGQGAIGAKNIQYF. The CDR3 DNA reads as TGCAGTGCAAATCCGGGACAGGGGGCAATTGGGGCCAAAAACATTCAGTACTTC.

The V call is TRBV28, the J call TRBJ1-4; TRBD1 agrees at 8 bases. There are 14 residues in the CDR3. V trimming: 7 bases; J trimming: 8 bases; junction bases outside the gene matches: 9. CDR1 MDHEN and CDR2 SYDVKM come from the germline V gene. The DNA for the CDR3 is TGTGCCAGCACCCCGGACAGGGAAAAGGAAAAACTGTTTTTT. It is translated as CASTPDREKEKLFF.

The genes are TRBV5-6 and TRBJ2-1; D is perhaps TRBD2 (6 bases). The CDR3 is 15 residues long. Trimming stripped 1 base from V and 2 bases from J, with 10 bases between. In germline, CDR1 is SGHDT, CDR2 YYEEEE. CDR3 nucleotide sequence: TGTGCCAGCAGCTTGCAGGAGGGCCCCTACAATGAGCAGTTCTTC. Amino acids: CASSLQEGPYNEQFF. The whole variable domain, filled in from reference TRBV5-6 and TRBJ2-1, reads DAGVTQSPTHLIKTRGQQVTLRCSPKSGHDTVSWYQQALGQGPQFIFQYYEEEERQRGNFPDRFSGHQFPNYSSELNVNALLLGDSALYLCASSLQEGPYNEQFFGPGTRLTVL.